What follows are 28 T cell receptor beta chains derived from one specimen sequenced in a study of Ad26.COV2.S vaccination and SARS-CoV-2 variants. Sequencing used immunoSEQ multiplex PCR; TCRdb keeps in-frame clones, though not all of them. The table records hundreds of thousands of clones, more than 80% of them present only once. Treatment here: 15 to 20 received Ad26.COV2.S at low or high dose, single or two shots; 5 received placebo; per-sample allocation not given. All samples were drawn on day 63, counting from the first vaccine or placebo injection. The source material was peripheral blood, sampled in a trial of Ad26.COV2.S vaccine versus placebo. These receptors all come from a person between 18 and 59 years old who received the Ad26.COV2.S COVID-19 vaccine or a placebo.

V and J are TRBV24-1 and TRBJ2-3, with 10 nucleotides matching TRBD1. In germline, CDR1 is KGHDR, CDR2 SFDVKD. V lost 3 bases, J lost 6 bases, and 5 bases stayed unmatched. The CDR3 spans 15 residues. The CDR3 region has the DNA TGTGCCACCAGTGATCGGGACAGGGGAGGCGATACGCAGTATTTT. Protein sequence: CATSDRDRGGDTQYF.

This clone was counted a single time. This same CDR3 is encoded by further DNA sequences in the sample. The rearrangement joins TRBV5-1 to TRBJ2-1; 8 bases align to TRBD2. The V segment lost 4 bases and the J segment 4 bases; nucleotides outside the gene matches: 4. The V gene's germline CDR1 is SGHRS and CDR2 YFSETQ. This CDR3 has 14 amino acids. CDR3 sequence (DNA): TGCGCCAGCAGCGCGGGGGGCCCATACAATGAGCAGTTCTTC. Protein: CASSAGGPYNEQFF.

The chain couples TRBV13 to TRBJ2-3; a weak D match, TRBD2 (5 bases). V shed 3 bases and J shed 8 bases, with 18 bases lying between them. Germline V gene lookup returns CDR1 PRHDT and CDR2 FYEKMQ (reference sequence). This CDR3 is built from 15 residues. As DNA, the CDR3 is TGTGCCAGCAGCTTTCCCACCGGGAACGGTGTTACGCAGTATTTT. It yields the protein CASSFPTGNGVTQYF.

The chain carries TRBV5-1 and TRBJ2-2; D tentatively fits TRBD1 or TRBD2 (5 bases each). The CDR3 has 12 residues. Germline assignment: CDR1 SGHRS and CDR2 YFSETQ. V was cut by 7 bases and J by 6 bases, with 10 bases left in between. CDR3 bases: TGCGCCAGCTCAAGAGGGGCCGGGGAGCTGTTTTTT. It translates to CASSRGAGELFF. Full variable domain (missing parts from reference TRBV5-1 and TRBJ2-2): KAGVTQTPRYLIKTRGQQVTLSCSPISGHRSVSWYQQTPGQGLQFLFEYFSETQRNKGNFPGRFSGRQFSNSRSEMNVSTLELGDSALYLCASSRGAGELFFGEGSRLTVL.

This chain joins TRBV7-2 and TRBJ1-1; D possibly corresponds to TRBD1 (5 bases). The V and J ends lost 7 bases and 1 base respectively, with 7 bases between them. Germline CDR1 is SGHTA and CDR2 is FQGNSA. The CDR3 extends over 12 amino acids. The CDR3 DNA sequence: TGTGCCAGCATGAGGGGGAACACTGAAGCTTTCTTT. This gives the protein CASMRGNTEAFF.

The CDR3: CAISVTSGRTNEQFF. The CDR3 nucleotides read TGTGCCATCAGTGTAACTAGCGGGAGGACCAATGAGCAGTTCTTC. J is TRBJ2-1 and V is TRBV10-3; the match to TRBD2 covers 12 bases. Germline V gene sequence: CDR1 ENHRY, CDR2 SYGVKD. The CDR3 is made up of 15 amino acids. The V segment lost 4 bases and the J segment 6 bases; nucleotides outside the gene matches: 4.

The chain is built from TRBV5-4 and TRBJ2-3; D gene ambiguous. The length of the CDR3 is 13 residues. Per the germline V gene, CDR1 is SGHNT and CDR2 is YYREEE (reference sequence). V was clipped by 2 bases and J by 2 bases, with 6 bases between them. For the CDR3, the DNA is TGTGCCAGCAGCTTCTATTCCACAGATACGCAGTATTTT. Its translation: CASSFYSTDTQYF.

This clone was seen only a few times. The chain is built from TRBV29-1 and TRBJ1-2; D uncertain. With 7 bases removed from V and 4 bases from J, the gap between germline ends came to 19 bases. CDR1 and CDR2 (germline): SQVTM, ANQGSEA. The CDR3 sequence is 14 residues long. CDR3 loop: CSAINPSQAYGYTF. The CDR3 DNA reads as TGCAGCGCCATTAACCCGTCCCAGGCCTATGGCTACACCTTC.

This chain joins TRBV4-3 and TRBJ1-1; D might be TRBD1 (5 bases). The V gene lost 5 bases and the J gene lost 12 bases, with 25 bases spanning the gap. This CDR3 comprises 15 residues. CDR1 LGHNA and CDR2 YSLEER come from the germline V gene. The CDR3 region is CASSKTSGNSDVSFF. CDR3 DNA: TGCGCCAGCAGCAAAACATCAGGGAACTCTGATGTTTCTTTCTTT.

This chain links TRBV19 with TRBJ2-3; the match to TRBD2 covers 8 bases. The germline gives CDR1 LNHDA, CDR2 SQIVND (reference sequence). The CDR3 is made up of 15 amino acids. V lost 5 bases to trimming and J lost 2 bases; unmatched junction nucleotides: 6. DNA for the CDR3: TGTGCCAGTAGTCGCCGACTAGCGTACACAGATACGCAGTATTTT. Translation: CASSRRLAYTDTQYF.

The chain is built from TRBV5-4 and TRBJ2-6, with 9 positions matching TRBD2. The V segment lost 4 bases and the J segment 4 bases; nucleotides outside the gene matches: 9. The germline gives CDR1 SGHNT, CDR2 YYREEE (reference sequence). The CDR3 consists of 17 residues. CDR3 bases: TGTGCCAGCAGCACCGGACTAGCGCTCTTCGGGGCCAACGTCCTGACTTTC. Translating gives CASSTGLALFGANVLTF.

This chain links TRBV4-2 with TRBJ2-3; D unclear. CDR1 and CDR2 (germline): LGHNA, YNFKEQ. This CDR3 spans 14 amino acids. The ends were cut back, 2 bases at V and 3 bases at J, with 9 bases in the middle. The CDR3, as DNA: TGTGCCAGCAGCCAATTAAGGGATACAGATACGCAGTATTTT. Residues: CASSQLRDTDTQYF.

This clone was found once. The chain couples TRBV7-9 to TRBJ1-6, with TRBD1 matching over 7 bases. The CDR3 runs to 16 residues. V shed 4 bases, J shed 5 bases, and the junction held 8 bases outside the gene matches. Germline V gene lookup returns CDR1 SEHNR and CDR2 FQNEAQ (reference sequence). The CDR3 DNA reads as TGTGCCAGCAGCTCGCCCTTCGGGACAGATAATTCACCCCTCCACTTT. Amino acid sequence: CASSSPFGTDNSPLHF. The variable domain in full, with the rest retrieved from reference TRBV7-9 and TRBJ1-6, is DTGVSQNPRHKITKRGQNVTFRCDPISEHNRLYWYRQTLGQGPEFLTYFQNEAQLEKSRLLSDRFSAERPKGSFSTLEIQRTEQGDSAMYLCASSSPFGTDNSPLHFGNGTRLTVT.

This chain uses TRBV3-1 (or the pseudogene TRBV3-2) with TRBJ2-5; TRBD2 aligns across 9 bases. The CDR3 sequence is 15 residues long. The germline gives CDR1 LGHDT, CDR2 YNNKEL (reference sequence). The V gene end was trimmed by 1 base and the J gene end by 5 bases; junction bases not matched to a gene: 5. The CDR3 nucleotides read TGTGCCAGCAGCCAAGTAGGGGGACTAGCCGAGACCCAGTACTTC. Protein: CASSQVGGLAETQYF.

The sample holds a few counts of this clone. The chain carries TRBV15 and TRBJ2-7; 10 bases are a match to TRBD2. The CDR3 is made up of 18 amino acids. Looked up from germline, CDR1 is LNHNV and CDR2 is YYDKDF (reference sequence). J lost 4 bases, V lost 3 bases, and 15 bases had no gene match. The CDR3 DNA reads TGTGCCACCAGCAGGGATACTAGCGGGAACACCATTATATACGAGCAGTACTTC. It is translated as CATSRDTSGNTIIYEQYF. The full variable domain, with the rest looked up from reference TRBV15 and TRBJ2-7, is DAMVIQNPRYQVTQFGKPVTLSCSQTLNHNVMYWYQQKSSQAPKLLFHYYDKDFNNEADTPDNFQSRRPNTSFCFLDIRSPGLGDTAMYLCATSRDTSGNTIIYEQYFGPGTRLTVT.

This chain connects TRBV15 to TRBJ1-2, with TRBD1 matching 7 bases. This CDR3 contains 14 residues. V shed 5 bases and J 4 bases; nucleotides not matched to a gene: 7. Germline CDR1 and CDR2: LNHNV and YYDKDF (reference sequence). CDR3 coding DNA: TGTGCCACCAGCGGCAGGGGGTTTGGCTATGGCTACACCTTC. Amino acids: CATSGRGFGYGYTF.

The rearrangement uses TRBV19 and TRBJ2-1, with 9 positions matching TRBD2. Germline CDR1 is LNHDA and CDR2 is SQIVND (reference sequence). Germline trimming cut 5 bases from V and 4 bases from J; bases unmatched to any gene: 6. CDR3 length equals 15 residues. The CDR3: CASSLGSGRYNEQFF. The CDR3 bases are TGTGCCAGTAGTCTAGGGAGCGGGAGGTACAATGAGCAGTTCTTC. Filled out from reference TRBV19 and TRBJ2-1, the complete variable domain reads DGGITQSPKYLFRKEGQNVTLSCEQNLNHDAMYWYRQDPGQGLRLIYYSQIVNDFQKGDIAEGYSVSREKKESFPLTVTSAQKNPTAFYLCASSLGSGRYNEQFFGPGTRLTVL.

This sequence joins TRBV28 and TRBJ1-2; D is perhaps TRBD1 (5 bases). This CDR3 comprises 16 residues. Between the trimmed V and J ends, which lost 5 bases and 6 bases, there was a span of 22 bases. Germline values: CDR1 MDHEN, CDR2 SYDVKM. The CDR3 nucleotides are TGTGCCAGCAGTGAGCCGGGTGCCAGGGTCGGGGATGGCTACACCTTC. Translating it yields CASSEPGARVGDGYTF.

The genes are TRBV7-9 and TRBJ2-2; TRBD2 matches 8 bases. The CDR3 contains 15 residues. Germline-derived CDR1 and CDR2 are SEHNR and FQNEAQ (reference sequence). V lost 3 bases to trimming and J lost 6 bases; unmatched junction nucleotides: 6. CDR3 protein: CASSFLGLAPGELFF. CDR3 in DNA: TGTGCCAGCAGCTTTCTAGGACTAGCACCCGGGGAGCTGTTTTTT.

This clone was detected once. V is TRBV5-1 and J is TRBJ2-5, with 8 bases identical to TRBD2. The junction had 8 bases not matched to a gene; V was cut back by 5 bases and J by 5 bases. CDR1 SGHRS and CDR2 YFSETQ come from the germline V gene. This CDR3 comprises 14 residues. This CDR3 reads CASSRRGGRETQYF. CDR3 DNA: TGCGCCAGCAGTCGACGGGGGGGCCGGGAGACCCAGTACTTC. The whole variable domain, remainder taken from reference TRBV5-1 and TRBJ2-5, is KAGVTQTPRYLIKTRGQQVTLSCSPISGHRSVSWYQQTPGQGLQFLFEYFSETQRNKGNFPGRFSGRQFSNSRSEMNVSTLELGDSALYLCASSRRGGRETQYFGPGTRLLVL.

The rearrangement uses TRBV5-4 and TRBJ1-1; D not certain. CDR3 length: 14 amino acids. V gave up 0 bases and J gave up 1 base, with 7 bases separating them. The V gene's germline CDR1 is SGHNT and CDR2 YYREEE (reference sequence). The CDR3 loop reads CASSLGQRNTEAFF. The DNA for the CDR3 is TGTGCCAGCAGCTTGGGGCAGAGGAACACTGAAGCTTTCTTT.

This clone was recorded only once. The chain links TRBV4-3 to TRBJ2-6; D is unresolved. Trimming stripped 5 bases from V and 4 bases from J, with 12 bases between. The CDR3 is 15 residues long. Germline loops: CDR1 LGHNA, CDR2 YSLEER. This CDR3 is CASSERLFGANVLTF. The CDR3 DNA is TGCGCCAGCAGCGAGCGCCTATTCGGGGCCAACGTCCTGACTTTC.

The rearrangement joins TRBV24-1 to TRBJ2-2; D may be TRBD2 (6 bases). V gave up 1 base and J gave up 5 bases, with 10 bases separating them. CDR1 and CDR2 (germline): KGHDR, SFDVKD. The CDR3 runs 15 residues. This CDR3 is CATSDLIGSTGELFF. The CDR3 bases are TGTGCCACCAGTGATTTAATCGGGAGTACCGGGGAGCTGTTTTTT.

The chain recombines TRBV6-2 or TRBV6-3 with TRBJ2-1, with D possibly matching TRBD1 (6 bases). Deletions cut 6 bases from V and 0 bases from J, with 18 bases between. The CDR3 extends over 17 amino acids. CDR1 and CDR2 (germline): MNHEY, SVGEGT. The CDR3 sequence: CASSPRRGTHSYNEQFF. CDR3 nucleotide sequence: TGTGCCAGCAGCCCTCGCAGGGGCACTCACTCCTACAATGAGCAGTTCTTC.

For this clone: Within the sample, other DNA sequences also encode this same CDR3. The chain employs TRBV2 and TRBJ2-7; TRBD1 is a possible D gene (5 bases). The CDR3 consists of 14 residues. Trimming shortened V by 2 bases and J by 1 base, and 9 bases separated the two germline ends. The germline V gene has CDR1 SNHLY and CDR2 FYNNEI. The CDR3 DNA follows: TGTGCCAGCAGTGAAAGGGGATCGTCCTACGAGCAGTACTTC. It translates to CASSERGSSYEQYF.

The V call is TRBV5-1, the J call TRBJ1-1; 7 bases agree with TRBD1. With 6 bases clipped from V and 2 bases from J, the junction kept 22 bases outside the gene matches. This CDR3 comprises 19 residues. In germline, CDR1 is SGHRS, CDR2 YFSETQ. In DNA form, the CDR3 reads TGCGCCAGCAACCAGCATACCCGACCTCCCGACAGGGATAACACTGAAGCTTTCTTT. Amino acids: CASNQHTRPPDRDNTEAFF.

The chain has TRBV11-1 and TRBJ1-6, with no clear D. The germline CDR1 and CDR2 sequences are SGHAT and FQDESV (reference sequence). V dropped 1 base and J dropped 10 bases, with 8 bases sitting between them. The CDR3 is 13 residues long. CDR3 amino acids: CASSLGVKSPLHF. In DNA, the CDR3 is TGTGCCAGCAGCTTAGGAGTGAAGTCACCCCTCCACTTT.

The J gene is TRBJ2-5, the V gene TRBV2, with unresolved D. Trimming took 6 bases from V and 1 from J, leaving 15 bases between them. The V gene's germline CDR1 is SNHLY and CDR2 FYNNEI. This CDR3 is 15 amino acids long. This chain's CDR3 is CASSQEAGFQETQYF. The CDR3 DNA reads TGTGCCAGCAGCCAAGAGGCTGGATTCCAAGAGACCCAGTACTTC.